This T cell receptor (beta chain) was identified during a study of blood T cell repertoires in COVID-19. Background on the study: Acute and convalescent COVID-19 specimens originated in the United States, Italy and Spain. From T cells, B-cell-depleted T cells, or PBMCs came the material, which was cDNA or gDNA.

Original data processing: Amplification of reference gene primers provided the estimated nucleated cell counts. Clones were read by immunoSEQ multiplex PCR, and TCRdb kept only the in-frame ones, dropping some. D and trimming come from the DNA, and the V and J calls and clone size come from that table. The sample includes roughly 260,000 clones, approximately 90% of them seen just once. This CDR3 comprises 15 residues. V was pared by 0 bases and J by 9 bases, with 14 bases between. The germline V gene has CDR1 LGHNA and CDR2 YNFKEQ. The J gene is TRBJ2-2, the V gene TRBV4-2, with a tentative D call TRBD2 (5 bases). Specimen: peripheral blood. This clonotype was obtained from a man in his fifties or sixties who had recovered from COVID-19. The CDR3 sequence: CASSQEAAAARELFF. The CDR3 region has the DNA TGTGCCAGCAGCCAAGAGGCAGCGGCAGCGAGGGAGCTGTTTTTT.